Given below is one T cell receptor beta chain in context. The sample is drawn from a study of blood T cell repertoires in COVID-19. Study information: The United States, Italy and Spain were the sources of the acute and convalescent COVID-19 samples. T cells, B-cell-depleted T cells, or PBMCs provided the cDNA or gDNA that served as material.

The CDR3 has 14 residues. CDR1 is SGHRS and CDR2 is YFSETQ in the germline V gene. V was pared by 3 bases and J by 1 base, with 2 bases of the junction left unmatched. Original processing methods: Using reference gene primer amplification, nucleated cell counts were estimated. The table came from immunoSEQ multiplex PCR; TCRdb's copy has only in-frame clones and leaves some out. V, J and clone size are those of that table, while D and trimming were read from the DNA. The data contain around 25,000 clones, 86% of them singletons. V usage is TRBV5-1 and J usage is TRBJ1-1, with 8 bases aligning to TRBD1. The material sequenced was peripheral blood. This clonotype originated in a man aged 50 to 59 with active COVID-19. Here the CDR3 reads CASSSQGGNTEAFF. CDR3 DNA sequence: TGCGCCAGCAGCTCACAGGGGGGGAACACTGAAGCTTTCTTT.